This TCR beta chain was retrieved from a study of blood T cell repertoires in COVID-19. Study-level background: PBMCs, B-cell-depleted T cells, or T cells were the source of the cDNA or gDNA that made up the material.

Original processing notes: Estimation of nucleated cell counts was performed using reference gene primer amplification. The repertoire was sequenced with immunoSEQ multiplex PCR; TCRdb's copy has only in-frame clones and lacks some. V and J calls plus clone size are reproduced from that table; the DNA served to infer D and trimming. The sample shows about 230,000 clones, about nine tenths of them seen only once. The CDR3 runs 14 residues. J gave up 3 bases and V 5 bases, and 5 bases lay outside the gene matches. Germline lookup yields CDR1 SEHNR and CDR2 FQNEAQ (reference sequence). This rearrangement joins TRBV7-9 to TRBJ1-1, with 8 bases lining up with TRBD1. This clonotype was sampled from a woman between 25 and 40 years old with acute COVID-19. The material sequenced was PBMCs or T cells enriched from blood (not recorded which). CDR3 sequence: CASSPRQGHTEAFF. The CDR3, as DNA: TGTGCCAGCAGCCCGAGACAGGGGCACACTGAAGCTTTCTTT.